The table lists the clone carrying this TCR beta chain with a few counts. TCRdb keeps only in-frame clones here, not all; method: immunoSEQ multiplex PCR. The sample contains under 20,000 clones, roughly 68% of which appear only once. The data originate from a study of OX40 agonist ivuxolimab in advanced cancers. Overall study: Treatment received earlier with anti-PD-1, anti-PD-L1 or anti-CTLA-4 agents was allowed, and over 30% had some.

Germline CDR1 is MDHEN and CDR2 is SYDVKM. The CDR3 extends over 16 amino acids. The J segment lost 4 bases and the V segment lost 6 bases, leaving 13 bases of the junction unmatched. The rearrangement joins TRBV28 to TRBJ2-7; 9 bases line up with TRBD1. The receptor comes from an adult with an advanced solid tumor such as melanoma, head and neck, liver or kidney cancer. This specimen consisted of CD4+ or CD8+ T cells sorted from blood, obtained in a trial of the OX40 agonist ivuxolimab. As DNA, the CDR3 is TGTGCCAGCAGGGGGACCGGGACAGGGACTTTGTACGAGCAGTACTTC. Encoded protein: CASRGTGTGTLYEQYF. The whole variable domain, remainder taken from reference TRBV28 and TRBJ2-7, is DVKVTQSSRYLVKRTGEKVFLECVQDMDHENMFWYRQDPGLGLRLIYFSYDVKMKEKGDIPEGYSVSREKKERFSLILESASTNQTSMYLCASRGTGTGTLYEQYFGPGTRLTVT.